The 21 T cell receptor beta chains in this list originate from one sample, sequenced in a study of neoadjuvant nivolumab and ipilimumab in lung cancer. Sequenced by immunoSEQ multiplex PCR; TCRdb stores in-frame clones only, minus some. In the table there are some 30,000 clones, about nine tenths of which are singletons. The material was peripheral blood, obtained after neoadjuvant nivolumab, alone or with ipilimumab, at or shortly before surgery. These receptors all stem from an adult with non-small cell lung cancer.

The chain links TRBV20-1 to TRBJ2-7, with D tentatively TRBD1 (6 bases). Trimming took off 6 bases at V and 4 bases at J, with 7 bases between the two ends. CDR3 size: 10 residues. Germline V gene lookup returns CDR1 DFQATT and CDR2 SNEGSKA (reference sequence). The CDR3 bases are TGCAGTGCGGGGGCGTACGAGCAGTACTTC. Translating gives CSAGAYEQYF.

The chain employs TRBV10-3 and TRBJ2-3, with D perhaps TRBD1 (5 bases). V was shortened by 3 bases and J by 2 bases, with 9 bases between the two germline ends. The germline CDR1 and CDR2 sequences are ENHRY and SYGVKD. This CDR3 comprises 14 residues. Written as DNA, the CDR3 is TGTGCCATCAGTGACGGACAAGACACAGATACGCAGTATTTT. Protein: CAISDGQDTDTQYF.

This sequence joins TRBV9 and TRBJ1-1; TRBD1 aligns across 7 bases. With 3 bases clipped from V and 7 bases from J, the junction kept 3 bases outside the gene matches. The CDR3 has 12 residues. Germline loops: CDR1 SGDLS, CDR2 YYNGEE. CDR3 sequence (DNA): TGTGCCAGCAGCGCGGGGACAGTTGAAGCTTTCTTT. Its translation: CASSAGTVEAFF.

This sequence joins TRBV5-1 and TRBJ2-2; 10 bases align to TRBD2. Germline CDR1 SGHRS, CDR2 YFSETQ. The CDR3 totals 16 residues. With V trimmed by 4 bases and J by 2 bases, 5 bases remained unmatched. As DNA, the CDR3 is TGCGCCAGCAGCCTAAGCGGGGGGGCTAACACCGGGGAGCTGTTTTTT. It yields the protein CASSLSGGANTGELFF.

The genes are TRBV7-9 and TRBJ1-1, with D tentatively TRBD1 (5 bases). Germline values: CDR1 SEHNR, CDR2 FQNEAQ (reference sequence). Trimming took 1 base from V and 8 from J, leaving 11 bases between them. The CDR3 consists of 13 residues. CDR3 amino acids: CASSLVGLAEAFF. DNA for the CDR3: TGTGCCAGCAGCTTAGTGGGACTGGCCGAAGCTTTCTTT.

This clone was seen a single time. The chain recombines TRBV11-2 with TRBJ1-1, with D possibly TRBD1 on 5 matching bases. The V end was cut by 3 bases, the J end by 4 bases, with 12 bases between. This CDR3 has 14 amino acids. Germline V gene lookup returns CDR1 SGHAT and CDR2 FQNNGV. CDR3 in DNA: TGTGCCAGCAGCTTGGGGGGAAGGGGCACTGAAGCTTTCTTT. Encoded protein: CASSLGGRGTEAFF.

V gene TRBV5-1 combines with J gene TRBJ2-6; D may correspond to TRBD1 or TRBD2 (6 bases each). V was cut by 0 bases and J by 4 bases, with 11 bases left in between. This CDR3 comprises 16 residues. Per the germline V gene, CDR1 is SGHRS and CDR2 is YFSETQ. The CDR3 protein is CASSLAGAYGANVLTF. In DNA, the CDR3 is TGCGCCAGCAGCTTGGCGGGGGCTTACGGGGCCAACGTCCTGACTTTC.

This chain joins TRBV6-4 and TRBJ2-3; possibly TRBD1 or TRBD2 for D (5 bases each). This CDR3 is 16 amino acids long. Germline assignment: CDR1 MRHNA and CDR2 SNTAGT. V lost 3 bases and J lost 4, with 17 bases in between. CDR3 region: CASSEGDGGSSDTQYF. The CDR3 bases are TGTGCCAGCAGTGAAGGGGACGGAGGAAGCTCAGATACGCAGTATTTT.

The CDR3 sequence is CASSPLTGWATDTQYF. The CDR3 coding sequence is TGCGCCAGCAGCCCCTTAACAGGGTGGGCGACAGATACGCAGTATTTT. The chain employs TRBV5-1 and TRBJ2-3; possibly TRBD1 for D (6 bases). This CDR3 is 16 amino acids long. Between the trimmed V and J ends, which lost 4 bases and 3 bases, there was a span of 18 bases. CDR1 is SGHRS and CDR2 is YFSETQ in the germline V gene.

The rearrangement joins TRBV25-1 to TRBJ2-1, with 9 nucleotides matching TRBD1. This CDR3 is built from 14 residues. V dropped 6 bases and J dropped 7; count of bases not matched to a gene: 7. Germline V gene lookup returns CDR1 MGHDK and CDR2 SYGVNS. The CDR3 loop is CASRTGGTQNEQFF. CDR3 nucleotides: TGTGCCAGCAGGACAGGGGGGACACAAAATGAGCAGTTCTTC. The full variable domain, with the rest looked up from reference TRBV25-1 and TRBJ2-1, is EADIYQTPRYLVIGTGKKITLECSQTMGHDKMYWYQQDPGMELHLIHYSYGVNSTEKGDLSSESTVSRIRTEHFPLTLESARPSHTSQYLCASRTGGTQNEQFFGPGTRLTVL.

This clone has only one observation. The J gene is TRBJ1-1, the V gene TRBV5-1; D remains ambiguous. Trimming left V 1 base short and J 4 bases short, with 11 bases between. Germline V gene sequence: CDR1 SGHRS, CDR2 YFSETQ. The CDR3 is 14 residues long. The CDR3, as DNA: TGCGCCAGCAGCTTGTCCCCCACGACCACTGAAGCTTTCTTT. This gives the protein CASSLSPTTTEAFF.

The CDR3 is CASSGDRAVSSEAFF. CDR3 coding DNA: TGTGCCAGCAGCGGAGACAGGGCCGTGAGCTCTGAAGCTTTCTTT. V usage is TRBV7-2 and J usage is TRBJ1-1; 7 bases line up with TRBD1. The V gene's germline CDR1 is SGHTA and CDR2 FQGNSA. The J segment lost 6 bases and the V segment lost 5 bases, leaving 12 bases of the junction unmatched. The CDR3 loop spans 15 amino acids.

The chain is built from TRBV7-3 and TRBJ2-1, with D maybe TRBD2 (6 bases). Germline V gives CDR1 SGHTA, CDR2 FQGTGA. The CDR3 has 13 amino acids. The V and J ends lost 2 bases and 8 bases respectively, with 10 bases between them. CDR3 residues: CASSLGGYDEQFF. CDR3 DNA sequence: TGTGCCAGCAGCTTAGGAGGGTACGATGAGCAGTTCTTC.

The CDR3 bases are TGTGCCAGCTCCCAGGGACAGGGTGGCGAGACCCAGTACTTC. Amino acid sequence: CASSQGQGGETQYF. This chain joins TRBV18 and TRBJ2-5; 9 bases are a match to TRBD1. This CDR3 contains 14 residues. Germline CDR1 is KGHSH and CDR2 is LQKENI. V shed 6 bases and J 5 bases; nucleotides not matched to a gene: 7.

V gene TRBV23-1 combines with J gene TRBJ1-4; unclear D gene. TRBV23-1 is marked as an open reading frame, function uncertain. V was clipped by 0 bases and J by 8 bases, with 7 bases between them. The CDR3 spans 13 residues. The CDR3 is CASSQSSGEKLFF. The CDR3 bases are TGCGCCAGCAGTCAATCGTCGGGCGAAAAACTGTTTTTT.

The V call is TRBV7-2, the J call TRBJ2-1; 11 bases line up with TRBD2. Germline-derived CDR1 and CDR2 are SGHTA and FQGNSA. This CDR3 contains 19 residues. With 0 bases clipped from V and 2 bases from J, the junction kept 9 bases outside the gene matches. CDR3 sequence (DNA): TGTGCCAGCAGCTTAGCAGAGGTAGCGGGGGGGCGCACCTACAATGAGCAGTTCTTC. Protein: CASSLAEVAGGRTYNEQFF.

This chain uses TRBV7-9 with TRBJ2-3; no firm D call. CDR3 length: 13 residues. Trimming shortened V by 5 bases and J by 4 bases, and 10 bases separated the two germline ends. Germline CDR1 is SEHNR and CDR2 is FQNEAQ (reference sequence). The CDR3 sequence: CASSLHSPDTQYF. Here the CDR3 DNA reads TGTGCCAGCAGCCTACATTCCCCAGATACGCAGTATTTT.

The chain recombines TRBV7-2 with TRBJ2-2, with TRBD1 matching 8 bases. The CDR3 spans 17 residues. Losses at the gene ends were 2 bases for V and 6 bases for J; bases not matched to a gene: 11. Germline assignment: CDR1 SGHTA and CDR2 FQGNSA. CDR3 coding DNA: TGTGCCAGCAGCTTACAGGGGGCGTTTATTCGGGCCGGGGAGCTGTTTTTT. This encodes CASSLQGAFIRAGELFF. Looking up the rest from reference TRBV7-2 and TRBJ2-2 gives the full variable domain: GAGVSQSPSNKVTEKGKDVELRCDPISGHTALYWYRQSLGQGLEFLIYFQGNSAPDKSGLPSDRFSAERTGGSVSTLTIQRTQQEDSAVYLCASSLQGAFIRAGELFFGEGSRLTVL.

This sequence joins TRBV6-1 and TRBJ1-2; weak D call: TRBD1 (5 bases). Trimming cost V 3 bases and J 0 bases, with 8 bases left between them. Germline V CDR1 and CDR2: MNHNS, SASEGT. The CDR3 has 14 amino acids. For the CDR3, the DNA is TGTGCCAGCAGTGAGACGACAGCTAACTATGGCTACACCTTC. It encodes CASSETTANYGYTF.

This clone was counted a single time. The chain couples TRBV18 to TRBJ1-1; D gene uncertain. Germline V gives CDR1 KGHSH, CDR2 LQKENI. V lost 5 bases and J 1 base, leaving 8 bases between the germline ends. The CDR3 is 13 residues long. CDR3 residues: CASSVTENTEAFF. CDR3 coding DNA: TGTGCCAGCTCAGTTACAGAGAACACTGAAGCTTTCTTT.

This chain connects TRBV6-1 to TRBJ1-4; TRBD1 matches at 11 bases. The germline V gene encodes CDR1 MNHNS and CDR2 SASEGT. Trimming removed 1 base from V and 8 bases from J; junction bases left unmatched: 0. The CDR3 length is 14 residues. The CDR3 region is CASSEGTGGEKLFF. CDR3 DNA: TGTGCCAGCAGTGAAGGGACAGGGGGCGAAAAACTGTTTTTT.